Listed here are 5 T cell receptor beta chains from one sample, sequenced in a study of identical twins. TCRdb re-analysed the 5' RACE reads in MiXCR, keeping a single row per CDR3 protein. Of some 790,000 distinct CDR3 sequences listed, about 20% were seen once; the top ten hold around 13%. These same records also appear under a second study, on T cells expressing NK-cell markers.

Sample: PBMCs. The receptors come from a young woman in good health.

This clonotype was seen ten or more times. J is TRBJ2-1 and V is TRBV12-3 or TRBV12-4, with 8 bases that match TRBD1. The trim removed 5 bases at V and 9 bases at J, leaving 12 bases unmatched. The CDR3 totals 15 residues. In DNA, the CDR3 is TGTGCCAGCAGTCCCGGACAGGGTACACAGGGTGAGCAGTTCTTC. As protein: CASSPGQGTQGEQFF.

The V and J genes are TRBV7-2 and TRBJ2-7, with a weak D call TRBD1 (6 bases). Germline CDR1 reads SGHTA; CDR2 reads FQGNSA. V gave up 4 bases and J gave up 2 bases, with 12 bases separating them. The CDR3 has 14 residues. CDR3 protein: CASSYRGTTYEQYF. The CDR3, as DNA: TGTGCCAGCAGCTACCGAGGGACAACCTACGAGCAGTACTTC.

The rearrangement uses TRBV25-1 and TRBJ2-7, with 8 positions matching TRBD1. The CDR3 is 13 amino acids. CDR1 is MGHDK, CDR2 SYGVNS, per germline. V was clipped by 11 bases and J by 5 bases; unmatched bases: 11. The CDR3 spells CAGPDRAPHEQYF. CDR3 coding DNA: TGTGCCGGTCCGGACAGGGCTCCCCACGAGCAGTACTTC.

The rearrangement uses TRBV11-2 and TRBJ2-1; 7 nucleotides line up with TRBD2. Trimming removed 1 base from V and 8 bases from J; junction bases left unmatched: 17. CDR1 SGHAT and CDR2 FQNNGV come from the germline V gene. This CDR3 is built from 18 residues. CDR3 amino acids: CASSLGKRGGRRIDEQFF. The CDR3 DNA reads TGTGCCAGCAGCTTAGGGAAGCGCGGCGGGAGAAGGATCGATGAGCAGTTCTTC.

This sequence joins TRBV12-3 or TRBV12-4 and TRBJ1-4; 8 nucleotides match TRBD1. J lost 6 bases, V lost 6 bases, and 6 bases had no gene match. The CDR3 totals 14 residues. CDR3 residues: CASSWTGSHEKLFF. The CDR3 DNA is TGTGCCAGCAGCTGGACAGGGAGCCATGAAAAACTGTTTTTT.